The rows below give T cell receptor beta chains drawn from one sample of a study of blood T cell repertoires in COVID-19. TCRdb's copy holds only in-frame clones and misses some; the assay was immunoSEQ multiplex PCR. Counted here are roughly 220,000 clones, approximately 83% occurring once; the ten biggest clones make up 2% to 2.5%. The material sequenced was peripheral blood. The receptors shown here come from a woman aged 55-70 years with acute or convalescent COVID-19. Each CDR3 is given with its conserved first and last residue. The D gene is left open where the match is weak. Size is omitted from some rows. Given values are once, few, many or a class for expanded clones.

d_call	v_call	clone_size	j_call	cdr3_aa	cdr3_nt
.	TRBV7-2	.	TRBJ2-7	CASSLPGFSYEQYF	TGTGCCAGCAGCCTTCCAGGATTCTCCTACGAGCAGTACTTC
.	TRBV30	.	TRBJ2-2	CAWSVLRSTGELFF	TGTGCCTGGAGTGTACTTCGCTCCACCGGGGAGCTGTTTTTT
.	TRBV5-1	.	TRBJ2-5	CASSSLARGQETQYF	TGCGCCAGCAGCTCCCTCGCTAGGGGGCAAGAGACCCAGTACTTC
TRBD1	TRBV11-1	.	TRBJ1-1	CASSATGGFWTEAFF	TGTGCCAGCAGCGCAACAGGGGGCTTTTGGACTGAAGCTTTCTTT
.	TRBV4-1	.	TRBJ1-1	CASSRSTVNTEAFF	TGCGCCAGCAGCCGATCCACAGTGAACACTGAAGCTTTCTTT
.	TRBV5-6	.	TRBJ2-5	CASSLGGMQETQYF	TGTGCCAGCAGCTTAGGGGGAATGCAAGAGACCCAGTACTTC
TRBD1	TRBV15	.	TRBJ2-7	CATSRDKGTGGPPRSYEQYF	TGTGCCACCAGCAGAGATAAAGGGACAGGGGGCCCCCCACGCTCCTACGAGCAGTACTTC
.	TRBV10-3	.	TRBJ1-2	CAISERAYYGYTF	TGTGCCATCAGTGAGCGAGCCTACTATGGCTACACCTTC
.	TRBV19	once	TRBJ2-7	CASRDSSSTFYEQYF	TGTGCCAGTAGGGACAGTTCTTCTACCTTCTACGAGCAGTACTTC
.	TRBV3-1/TRBV3-2	.	TRBJ1-2	CASSQERLTGYGYTF	TGTGCCAGCAGCCAAGAACGGCTTACGGGCTATGGCTACACCTTC
TRBD1	TRBV5-5	once	TRBJ1-6	CASSLGGDRHNSPLHF	TGTGCCAGCAGCTTGGGGGGGGACAGACATAATTCACCCCTCCACTTT
TRBD1	TRBV19	.	TRBJ1-1	CASGTQGADTEAFF	TGTGCCAGTGGGACCCAGGGGGCTGACACTGAAGCTTTCTTT
TRBD1	TRBV7-9	once	TRBJ1-1	CASSLPRTGNTEAFF	TGTGCCAGCAGCCTACCCAGGACAGGGAACACTGAAGCTTTCTTT
TRBD1	TRBV27	few	TRBJ1-1	CASGPPGGTEAFF	TGTGCCAGCGGACCACCAGGGGGGACTGAAGCTTTCTTT
TRBD2	TRBV2	.	TRBJ2-5	CASSETIGAGGRETQYF	TGTGCCAGCAGTGAAACGATAGGAGCGGGGGGTCGGGAGACCCAGTACTTC
TRBD1	TRBV5-8	.	TRBJ1-1	CASSLRQGAHGRAFF	TGTGCCAGCAGCCTCAGACAGGGGGCGCATGGGCGGGCTTTCTTT
.	TRBV7-9	.	TRBJ1-6	CASSWDTANSPLHF	TGTGCCAGCAGCTGGGACACCGCTAATTCACCCCTCCACTTT
.	TRBV2	.	TRBJ1-2	CASSDEGLGGYTF	TGTGCCAGCAGTGATGAGGGTTTAGGTGGCTACACCTTC
.	TRBV7-2	.	TRBJ2-5	CASSAQGAPETQYF	TGTGCCAGCAGCGCTCAGGGCGCGCCGGAGACCCAGTACTTC
TRBD1	TRBV7-9	.	TRBJ2-7	CASSRAGQGPYEQYF	TGTGCCAGCAGCAGAGCAGGACAGGGTCCCTACGAGCAGTACTTC
TRBD1	TRBV7-2	.	TRBJ2-3	CASSSTGGGTDTQYF	TGTGCCAGCAGCTCCACAGGGGGTGGGACAGATACGCAGTATTTT
.	TRBV28	.	TRBJ1-6	CASRVSDSPLHF	TGTGCCAGCAGGGTATCGGATTCACCCCTCCACTTT
.	TRBV5-5	.	TRBJ1-1	CASSLVAGWNTEAFF	TGTGCCAGCAGCTTGGTTGCAGGGTGGAACACTGAAGCTTTCTTT
TRBD1	TRBV27	.	TRBJ2-2	CASRPGQGNTGELFF	TGTGCCAGCAGGCCAGGACAGGGAAACACCGGGGAGCTGTTTTTT
.	TRBV5-4	.	TRBJ1-4	CASSSTGISTNEKLFF	TGTGCCAGCAGCTCAACAGGGATTTCTACTAATGAAAAACTGTTTTTT
.	TRBV7-9	.	TRBJ1-1	CASSLSGHKHEAFF	TGTGCCAGCAGCTTAAGTGGACATAAACATGAAGCTTTCTTT
TRBD1	TRBV28	.	TRBJ1-5	CASRRTGGASNQPQHF	TGTGCCAGCAGGCGAACAGGGGGCGCGAGCAATCAGCCCCAGCATTTT
TRBD1	TRBV6-5	.	TRBJ2-7	CASTRDRGVGYEQYF	TGTGCCAGCACTCGGGACAGGGGTGTAGGGTACGAGCAGTACTTC
.	TRBV9	.	TRBJ1-1	CASSVAAGLDTEAFF	TGTGCCAGCAGCGTAGCGGCAGGCCTGGACACTGAAGCTTTCTTT
.	TRBV18	once	TRBJ1-1	CASSLDMNTEAFF	TGTGCCAGCTCACTTGACATGAACACTGAAGCTTTCTTT
.	TRBV21-1	.	TRBJ2-3	CASSALTGSGTDTDTQYF	TGTGCCAGCAGCGCCCTTACCGGGTCCGGGACAGACACAGATACGCAGTATTTT
TRBD2	TRBV3-1/TRBV3-2	.	TRBJ2-1	CASSSRLLAGRDEQFF	TGTGCCAGCAGCTCCCGACTACTAGCGGGGCGGGATGAGCAGTTCTTC
TRBD2	TRBV6-5	.	TRBJ2-7	CASKGTSGAYEQYF	TGTGCCAGCAAGGGGACTAGCGGGGCCTACGAGCAGTACTTC
.	TRBV7-2	.	TRBJ1-2	CASSLTPGGGIF	TGTGCCAGCAGCTTGACGCCGGGGGGTGGGATATTC
TRBD1	TRBV7-9	.	TRBJ1-1	CASSLEVTGVTEAFF	TGTGCCAGCAGCTTAGAGGTGACAGGGGTCACTGAAGCTTTCTTT